One and the same sample provided the 16 T cell receptor beta chains below, sequenced in a study of shared clonotypes between healthy human individuals. The data were produced by immunoSEQ multiplex PCR, yet TCRdb's version contains in-frame clones alone and is incomplete. The repertoire has 110,000 or so clones, about 63% of them found once; the top ten carry 24%. The sample consisted of memory CD8+ T cells sorted from blood. As for subset: CD45RO+ cells pooled with CCR7-negative TemRA cells. These receptors originate from a woman aged 30 to 39 in good health.

This clone was observed many times. The chain links TRBV11-2 to TRBJ1-1, with a tentative D call TRBD1 (5 bases). CDR1 is SGHAT and CDR2 is FQNNGV in the germline V gene. The CDR3 is 14 amino acids. V shed 5 bases and J shed 6 bases, with 16 bases lying between them. The CDR3 spells CASSETGTFPEAFF. CDR3 bases: TGTGCCAGCAGCGAAACCGGGACGTTTCCTGAAGCTTTCTTT.

The genes are TRBV5-6 and TRBJ2-3; tentatively, D is TRBD2 (6 bases). V was pared by 1 base and J by 2 bases, with 14 bases between. The length of the CDR3 is 16 residues. Germline V lookup: CDR1 SGHDT, CDR2 YYEEEE. CDR3 in amino acids: CASSLWWEDSTDTQYF. CDR3 DNA: TGTGCCAGCAGCTTGTGGTGGGAGGATTCCACAGATACGCAGTATTTT.

The rearrangement links TRBV29-1 to TRBJ2-7; 7 bases line up with TRBD2. Germline assignment: CDR1 SQVTM and CDR2 ANQGSEA. Germline trimming cut 7 bases from V and 0 bases from J; bases unmatched to any gene: 3. This CDR3 comprises 12 residues. CDR3 region: CSGGDYSYEQYF. CDR3 in DNA: TGCAGCGGTGGGGACTACTCCTACGAGCAGTACTTC.

In its sample, this clone was seen once. The chain has TRBV13 and TRBJ1-5; no reliable D call. The CDR3 extends over 14 amino acids. Trimming left V 2 bases short and J 3 bases short, with 8 bases between. The germline CDR1 and CDR2 sequences are PRHDT and FYEKMQ (reference sequence). The chain's CDR3 is CASSLWGSNQPQHF. The CDR3 coding sequence is TGTGCCAGCAGCTTATGGGGTTCCAATCAGCCCCAGCATTTT.

The chain employs TRBV27 and TRBJ2-5; D might be TRBD1 (5 bases). This CDR3 spans 15 amino acids. V lost 6 bases and J 2 bases, leaving 16 bases between the germline ends. From germline, CDR1 is MNHEY and CDR2 SMNVEV (reference sequence). Written as DNA, the CDR3 is TGTGCCAGCAGCCCACAGGTTTTTGAACAAGAGACCCAGTACTTC. It codes for CASSPQVFEQETQYF.

The chain couples TRBV14 to TRBJ2-1; the match to TRBD1 covers 7 bases. The CDR3 runs to 13 residues. J lost 8 bases, V lost 4 bases, and 5 bases had no gene match. Germline lookup yields CDR1 SGHDN and CDR2 FVKESK. The CDR3 DNA follows: TGTGCCAGCAGCCGGGGGACAGTGTATGAGCAGTTCTTC. Its translation is CASSRGTVYEQFF.

This clone was seen a few times. This rearrangement joins TRBV4-1 to TRBJ2-1, with TRBD2 identical over 8 bases. This CDR3 spans 17 amino acids. Germline assignment: CDR1 MGHRA and CDR2 YSYEKL. J gave up 4 bases and V 4 bases, and 12 bases lay outside the gene matches. CDR3 DNA sequence: TGCGCCAGCAGCCCCCTGGGCGGACTAGCAGAATACAATGAGCAGTTCTTC. Translation: CASSPLGGLAEYNEQFF.

V gene TRBV27 combines with J gene TRBJ1-1, with D hard to call. V lost 5 bases to trimming and J lost 1 base, with 8 bases between them. This CDR3 has 13 residues. Germline V gene sequence: CDR1 MNHEY, CDR2 SMNVEV (reference sequence). DNA for the CDR3: TGTGCCAGCAGTCAGGCTAAGAACACTGAAGCTTTCTTT. The encoded protein is CASSQAKNTEAFF.

The J gene is TRBJ2-7, the V gene TRBV15; D gene ambiguous. Germline loops: CDR1 LNHNV, CDR2 YYDKDF (reference sequence). Trimming removed 5 bases at V and 1 base at J, with 18 bases between. The CDR3 totals 16 residues. As DNA, the CDR3 is TGTGCCACCAGCCCAACACGGGTTGCATCATCCTACGAGCAGTACTTC. Protein: CATSPTRVASSYEQYF.

This rearrangement joins TRBV6-5 to TRBJ2-7, with no clear D. From germline, CDR1 is MNHEY and CDR2 SVGAGI. The germline V and J ends were trimmed by 0 bases and 2 bases, with 11 bases remaining between them. This CDR3 has 15 amino acids. CDR3 bases: TGTGCCAGCAGTTACTCGCGTAGGGCCACCTACGAGCAGTACTTC. As protein: CASSYSRRATYEQYF.

There are many counts of this clone. CDR3 protein: CAISGPGTSGSFYNEQFF. The CDR3 DNA follows: TGTGCCATCAGTGGTCCCGGGACTAGCGGGAGTTTTTACAATGAGCAGTTCTTC. V is TRBV10-3 and J is TRBJ2-1; TRBD2 matches at 14 bases. Germline V CDR1 and CDR2: ENHRY, SYGVKD. The CDR3 consists of 18 residues. V gave up 4 bases and J gave up 4 bases; unmatched junction bases: 9.

V usage is TRBV28 and J usage is TRBJ2-4; tentative D call: TRBD2 (5 bases). Per germline, CDR1 MDHEN and CDR2 SYDVKM. With 3 bases removed from V and 0 bases from J, the gap between germline ends came to 15 bases. The CDR3 is made up of 17 amino acids. Here the CDR3 reads CASSFGPRGRAKNIQYF. In DNA, the CDR3 is TGTGCCAGCAGTTTTGGCCCCCGAGGGCGAGCCAAAAACATTCAGTACTTC.

This clone is a singleton in its sample. The chain uses TRBV2 and TRBJ2-1; TRBD2 might be the D (5 bases). Germline V gene lookup returns CDR1 SNHLY and CDR2 FYNNEI. Trimming took 2 bases from V and 4 from J, leaving 12 bases between them. This CDR3 is 15 amino acids long. CDR3 region: CASSEPRTGYNEQFF. For the CDR3, the DNA is TGTGCCAGCAGTGAACCCCGGACTGGGTACAATGAGCAGTTCTTC.

This clone appeared many times. J is TRBJ2-5 and V is TRBV6-1; D is perhaps TRBD1 (5 bases). The CDR3 is 16 amino acids. V lost 0 bases and J lost 4, with 15 bases in between. Germline assignment: CDR1 MNHNS and CDR2 SASEGT. CDR3 region: CASSEALSGLGETQYF. In nucleotides, the CDR3 is TGTGCCAGCAGTGAAGCCCTCTCAGGGCTTGGAGAGACCCAGTACTTC.

V usage is TRBV9 and J usage is TRBJ2-7; a weak D match, TRBD2 (6 bases). CDR3 length: 16 residues. Trimming removed 0 bases from V and 6 bases from J, with 19 bases in between. Germline CDR1 reads SGDLS; CDR2 reads YYNGEE. Here the CDR3 reads CASSVDHRGLMSEQYF. The CDR3 DNA sequence: TGTGCCAGCAGCGTAGATCACCGGGGGTTGATGAGCGAGCAGTACTTC.

This chain joins TRBV9 and TRBJ2-7; the D gene is possibly TRBD2 (6 bases). The CDR3 is 14 amino acids. The V gene's germline CDR1 is SGDLS and CDR2 YYNGEE. With 4 bases removed from V and 7 bases from J, the gap between germline ends came to 18 bases. CDR3 DNA: TGTGCCAGCAGCCTCGGTGGCACGGGGGAGGAGCAGTACTTC. Translation gives CASSLGGTGEEQYF.